Following are 32 T cell receptor beta chains from one sample sequenced in a study of cytomegalovirus exposure and HLA in healthy donors. Sequencing used immunoSEQ multiplex PCR; TCRdb keeps in-frame clones, though not all of them. The sample yields 90,000 to 150,000 clones, over 75% seen once. The specimen sequenced was PBMCs. These receptors came from a woman aged 18-35 years in good health and CMV-seropositive.

V and J are TRBV6-5 and TRBJ2-7, with D unresolved. Trimming shortened V by 0 bases and J by 4 bases, and 7 bases separated the two germline ends. From germline, CDR1 is MNHEY and CDR2 SVGAGI. The CDR3 covers 13 residues. CDR3: CASSYSSPYEQYF. The DNA of the CDR3 is TGTGCCAGCAGTTACTCGAGTCCTTACGAGCAGTACTTC.

The CDR3 loop reads CASNPNSGADTQYF. CDR3 nucleotides: TGTGCCAGCAACCCCAACAGCGGTGCAGATACGCAGTATTTT. The genes are TRBV9 and TRBJ2-3, with TRBD2 as a possible D gene (5 bases). The CDR3 contains 14 residues. V lost 6 bases and J lost 4, with 15 bases in between. CDR1 is SGDLS and CDR2 is YYNGEE in the germline V gene. The full variable domain, completed using reference TRBV9 and TRBJ2-3, is DSGVTQTPKHLITATGQRVTLRCSPRSGDLSVYWYQQSLDQGLQFLIQYYNGEERAKGNILERFSAQQFPDLHSELNLSSLELGDSALYFCASNPNSGADTQYFGPGTRLTVL.

This rearrangement joins TRBV5-1 to TRBJ2-3, with TRBD2 identical over 13 bases. Germline V CDR1 and CDR2: SGHRS, YFSETQ. Germline trimming cut 4 bases from V and 5 bases from J; bases unmatched to any gene: 4. The CDR3 covers 15 residues. Here the CDR3 reads CASSTGTSGEDTQYF. The CDR3 bases are TGCGCCAGCAGCACCGGGACTAGCGGGGAAGATACGCAGTATTTT.

The chain has TRBV7-9 and TRBJ1-1; D remains ambiguous. V shed 6 bases and J shed 10 bases, with 21 bases lying between them. This CDR3 is 14 amino acids long. Germline V lookup: CDR1 SEHNR, CDR2 FQNEAQ (reference sequence). CDR3 sequence reads: CASRRVDGSRRAFF. The CDR3 bases are TGTGCCAGCAGAAGAGTTGACGGATCCCGGAGAGCTTTCTTT. Complete variable domain (other parts from reference TRBV7-9 and TRBJ1-1): DTGVSQNPRHKITKRGQNVTFRCDPISEHNRLYWYRQTLGQGPEFLTYFQNEAQLEKSRLLSDRFSAERPKGSFSTLEIQRTEQGDSAMYLCASRRVDGSRRAFFGQGTRLTVV.

The chain employs TRBV9 and TRBJ2-5, with TRBD1 as a possible D gene (7 bases). Trimming pared 0 bases from V and 7 bases from J, leaving 16 bases between. Germline V CDR1 and CDR2: SGDLS, YYNGEE. There are 15 residues in the CDR3. CDR3 protein: CASSVDPGQGGTQYF. The CDR3 nucleotides are TGTGCCAGCAGCGTAGATCCAGGGCAGGGGGGGACCCAGTACTTC.

This clone was recorded only once. The chain couples TRBV7-2 to TRBJ1-5, with D perhaps matching TRBD1 (5 bases). Per germline, CDR1 SGHTA and CDR2 FQGNSA. V lost 4 bases to trimming and J lost 3 bases, with 25 bases between them. This CDR3 spans 19 amino acids. CDR3 amino acids: CASSSYPRTSRGDNQPQHF. The CDR3 DNA is TGTGCCAGCAGCTCCTACCCGAGGACAAGCCGGGGGGACAATCAGCCCCAGCATTTT.

This sequence joins TRBV27 and TRBJ1-2; perhaps TRBD1 as D (5 bases). Germline values: CDR1 MNHEY, CDR2 SMNVEV (reference sequence). The CDR3 contains 14 residues. Trimming shortened V by 10 bases and J by 2 bases, and 17 bases separated the two germline ends. DNA of the CDR3: TGTGCCACCAAGGGAGGGGCACCAAACTATGGCTACACCTTC. This codes for CATKGGAPNYGYTF.

The V and J genes are TRBV15 and TRBJ2-1, with 12 bases identical to TRBD2. The ends lost 1 base at V and 1 base at J; junction bases unmatched: 2. Germline V gene data show CDR1 as LNHNV and CDR2 as YYDKDF (reference sequence). The CDR3 is 17 amino acids. CDR3 nucleotide sequence: TGTGCCACCAGCAGAGGGACTAGCGGGGTTTCCTACAATGAGCAGTTCTTC. Protein: CATSRGTSGVSYNEQFF.

The chain's CDR3 is CSVEWRGGRSTEAFF. The CDR3 DNA sequence: TGCAGCGTTGAATGGCGTGGAGGTAGAAGCACTGAAGCTTTCTTT. The V gene is TRBV29-1, the J gene TRBJ1-1; unclear D gene. The CDR3 extends over 15 amino acids. V lost 2 bases, J lost 4 bases, and 17 bases lay in between. The germline V gene has CDR1 SQVTM and CDR2 ANQGSEA.

The chain combines TRBV4-1 with TRBJ1-1, with D possibly matching TRBD1 (5 bases). CDR1 and CDR2 (germline): MGHRA, YSYEKL. The germline V and J ends were trimmed by 3 bases and 1 base, with 12 bases remaining between them. The CDR3 sequence is 15 residues long. The CDR3 DNA reads TGCGCCAGCAGCCAGCACCCGACAGAGAACACTGAAGCTTTCTTT. It translates to CASSQHPTENTEAFF.

The chain carries TRBV6-1 and TRBJ1-2; D remains unclear. CDR3 length equals 14 residues. CDR1 and CDR2 (germline): MNHNS, SASEGT. V lost 4 bases to trimming and J lost 1 base, with 10 bases between them. The CDR3 sequence is CASSAEGVNYGYTF. The DNA of the CDR3 is TGTGCCAGCAGTGCCGAGGGTGTTAACTATGGCTACACCTTC.

The V call is TRBV18, the J call TRBJ2-1; perhaps TRBD1 as D (8 bases). Germline CDR1 KGHSH, CDR2 LQKENI. V was cut by 1 base and J by 7 bases, with 14 bases left in between. The CDR3 is 15 residues long. The CDR3 sequence is CASSPRGQGGNEQFF. For the CDR3, the DNA is TGTGCCAGCTCACCACGAGGACAGGGAGGGAATGAGCAGTTCTTC.

This clone occurred once. The chain carries TRBV6-5 and TRBJ2-3; TRBD2 aligns across 9 bases. Trimming took 4 bases from V and 3 from J; bases not matched to a gene: 8. This CDR3 region has 16 residues. Germline CDR1 is MNHEY and CDR2 is SVGAGI. CDR3 bases: TGTGCCAGCAGTTCTCCCGGGACTAGCCTGACAGATACGCAGTATTTT. This encodes CASSSPGTSLTDTQYF.

The V gene is TRBV2, the J gene TRBJ1-2, with a tentative D call TRBD1 (6 bases). This CDR3 has 15 residues. V lost 10 bases and J 0 bases, leaving 18 bases between the germline ends. CDR1 and CDR2 (germline): SNHLY, FYNNEI. The CDR3 here is CATRAGQLSNYGYTF. DNA for the CDR3: TGTGCCACCAGGGCTGGACAGCTATCTAACTATGGCTACACCTTC. The complete variable domain, with remaining parts taken from reference TRBV2 and TRBJ1-2, reads EPEVTQTPSHQVTQMGQEVILRCVPISNHLYFYWYRQILGQKVEFLVSFYNNEISEKSEIFDDQFSVERPDGSNFTLKIRSTKLEDSAMYFCATRAGQLSNYGYTFGSGTRLTVV.

V is TRBV4-2 and J is TRBJ1-3; D not resolved. Trimming left V 4 bases short and J 7 bases short, with 11 bases between. The CDR3 runs 13 residues. The germline V gene has CDR1 LGHNA and CDR2 YNFKEQ. CDR3 region: CASSPLSVNTIYF. CDR3 DNA sequence: TGTGCCAGCAGCCCTCTATCGGTGAACACCATATATTTT.

This sequence joins TRBV19 and TRBJ1-5; 7 positions match TRBD1. Germline CDR1 is LNHDA and CDR2 is SQIVND (reference sequence). The ends lost 2 bases at V and 5 bases at J; junction bases unmatched: 9. CDR3 length: 16 amino acids. In DNA form, the CDR3 reads TGTGCCAGTAGTATACCCAGACAGGGTTGGTATCAGCCCCAGCATTTT. Translating gives CASSIPRQGWYQPQHF.

The rearrangement links TRBV7-8 to TRBJ1-5; D ambiguous. This CDR3 has 13 amino acids. Trimming cost V 0 bases and J 6 bases, with 6 bases left between them. Germline CDR1 reads SGHVS; CDR2 reads FQNEAQ. The CDR3 nucleotides are TGTGCCAGCAGCTTAGCGTTCCGTCAGCCCCAGCATTTT. It codes for CASSLAFRQPQHF.

The chain has TRBV7-2 and TRBJ2-1; D is undetermined. Per the germline V gene, CDR1 is SGHTA and CDR2 is FQGNSA. CDR3 length equals 13 residues. V lost 5 bases and J 0 bases, leaving 5 bases between the germline ends. CDR3 loop: CASSRSSYNEQFF. Written as DNA, the CDR3 is TGTGCCAGCAGCCGGAGCTCCTACAATGAGCAGTTCTTC.

This clone has just a few counts. The gene calls are TRBV18 and TRBJ1-5, with 7 bases matching TRBD1. CDR3 length: 14 residues. From germline, CDR1 is KGHSH and CDR2 LQKENI. The ends lost 4 bases at V and 3 bases at J; junction bases unmatched: 3. CDR3 DNA: TGTGCCAGCTCACAGGGGGCAGACAATCAGCCCCAGCATTTT. Translating it yields CASSQGADNQPQHF.

The chain employs TRBV2 and TRBJ2-7, with D possibly matching TRBD2 (5 bases). CDR3 length equals 14 residues. V lost 4 bases and J 5 bases, leaving 15 bases between the germline ends. Germline assignment: CDR1 SNHLY and CDR2 FYNNEI. The DNA for the CDR3 is TGTGCCAGCAGTGTCTATCGGGGTACCAACGAGCAGTACTTC. This translates into CASSVYRGTNEQYF.

This chain connects TRBV5-4 to TRBJ2-7; maybe TRBD1 (5 bases). Germline V CDR1 and CDR2: SGHNT, YYREEE (reference sequence). V dropped 0 bases and J dropped 2 bases, with 6 bases sitting between them. The CDR3 contains 13 residues. The CDR3 DNA follows: TGTGCCAGCAGCTTGGGCAGGGCCTACGAGCAGTACTTC. This codes for CASSLGRAYEQYF.

This clone was seen a single time. The chain carries TRBV7-2 and TRBJ2-1, with TRBD2 identical over 11 bases. The length of the CDR3 is 17 residues. V shed 5 bases, J shed 6 bases, and the junction held 12 bases outside the gene matches. CDR1 and CDR2 from the germline V gene are SGHTA and FQGNSA. The CDR3 loop reads CASSPAWLAGGGNEQFF. CDR3 nucleotide sequence: TGTGCCAGCAGCCCCGCGTGGCTAGCGGGAGGAGGCAATGAGCAGTTCTTC.

CDR3 amino acids: CASSYGAGGNYGYTF. The CDR3 DNA reads TGTGCCAGCAGTTACGGGGCAGGGGGTAACTATGGCTACACCTTC. The V gene is TRBV6-5, the J gene TRBJ1-2; 7 bases match TRBD1. V lost 2 bases, J lost 1 base, and 4 bases stayed unmatched. Germline loops: CDR1 MNHEY, CDR2 SVGAGI. The CDR3 has 15 amino acids.

This clone was detected once. The chain joins TRBV2 to TRBJ1-3; tentatively, D is TRBD1 (5 bases). The CDR3 runs to 17 residues. Germline V CDR1 and CDR2: SNHLY, FYNNEI. V lost 4 bases and J lost 1, with 17 bases in between. The CDR3 DNA is TGTGCCAGCAGTGGTGCAGGCAGGCGGGGGTCTGGAAACACCATATATTTT. Protein product: CASSGAGRRGSGNTIYF.

This chain joins TRBV29-1 and TRBJ1-2, with TRBD1 identical over 7 bases. With V trimmed by 4 bases and J by 8 bases, 10 bases remained unmatched. Per the germline V gene, CDR1 is SQVTM and CDR2 is ANQGSEA. This CDR3 region has 13 residues. The CDR3 nucleotides read TGCAGCGTTGTTGGCAGGGGGAGAAAAGGCTACACCTTC. Protein: CSVVGRGRKGYTF.

This clone was observed a single time. The rearrangement uses TRBV9 and TRBJ1-1; D is unclear. From germline, CDR1 is SGDLS and CDR2 YYNGEE. V dropped 2 bases and J dropped 0 bases, with 11 bases sitting between them. This CDR3 region has 15 residues. CDR3 in amino acids: CASSVGEWLNTEAFF. In DNA form, the CDR3 reads TGTGCCAGCAGCGTTGGGGAGTGGCTGAACACTGAAGCTTTCTTT. The variable domain in full, with the rest retrieved from reference TRBV9 and TRBJ1-1, is DSGVTQTPKHLITATGQRVTLRCSPRSGDLSVYWYQQSLDQGLQFLIQYYNGEERAKGNILERFSAQQFPDLHSELNLSSLELGDSALYFCASSVGEWLNTEAFFGQGTRLTVV.

The CDR3 DNA reads as TGTGCCAGTAGTATAGGACTGAATGGCTACACCTTC. As protein: CASSIGLNGYTF. This sequence joins TRBV19 and TRBJ1-2; D gene unclear. With 1 base removed from V and 6 bases from J, the gap between germline ends came to 6 bases. CDR3 length equals 12 residues. Germline V CDR1 and CDR2: LNHDA, SQIVND (reference sequence).

The chain uses TRBV5-4 and TRBJ2-3; unclear D gene. V was clipped by 7 bases and J by 5 bases, with 14 bases between them. Per germline, CDR1 SGHNT and CDR2 YYREEE (reference sequence). The CDR3 has 13 residues. CDR3 protein: CASESSPGDTQYF. CDR3 coding DNA: TGTGCCAGCGAATCGTCCCCAGGAGATACGCAGTATTTT.

The V gene is TRBV5-6, the J gene TRBJ2-3, with 8 bases lining up with TRBD1. Losses at the gene ends were 4 bases for V and 1 base for J; bases not matched to a gene: 2. The CDR3 covers 14 residues. CDR1 and CDR2 from the germline V gene are SGHDT and YYEEEE. The CDR3 DNA follows: TGTGCCAGCAGCCCGACAGGGGGCACAGATACGCAGTATTTT. It translates to CASSPTGGTDTQYF. The whole variable domain, remainder taken from reference TRBV5-6 and TRBJ2-3, is DAGVTQSPTHLIKTRGQQVTLRCSPKSGHDTVSWYQQALGQGPQFIFQYYEEEERQRGNFPDRFSGHQFPNYSSELNVNALLLGDSALYLCASSPTGGTDTQYFGPGTRLTVL.

There are a few counts of this clone. V is TRBV9 and J is TRBJ2-3, with TRBD1 matching over 10 bases. The germline V gene has CDR1 SGDLS and CDR2 YYNGEE. The CDR3 spans 14 residues. With 5 bases clipped from V and 5 bases from J, the junction kept 5 bases outside the gene matches. CDR3 region: CASSGTGEGDTQYF. The CDR3 DNA follows: TGTGCCAGCAGTGGGACAGGGGAGGGAGATACGCAGTATTTT.

This clone turned up a few times. CDR3 bases: TGTGCCACCGAAGACTACAGGGGAGGCACTGAAGCTTTCTTT. Its translation is CATEDYRGGTEAFF. This chain uses TRBV14 with TRBJ1-1; 7 bases agree with TRBD1. The germline V gene has CDR1 SGHDN and CDR2 FVKESK. CDR3 size: 14 residues. J gave up 4 bases and V 10 bases, and 12 bases lay outside the gene matches.

This chain uses TRBV19 with TRBJ1-4; 8 bases match TRBD1. The CDR3 totals 14 residues. J lost 7 bases, V lost 6 bases, and 7 bases had no gene match. Germline-derived CDR1 and CDR2 are LNHDA and SQIVND (reference sequence). The CDR3 DNA sequence: TGTGCCAGTAGGCCACAGGGGGGCGTTGAAAAACTGTTTTTT. It yields the protein CASRPQGGVEKLFF. The full variable domain, its missing parts supplied by reference TRBV19 and TRBJ1-4, is DGGITQSPKYLFRKEGQNVTLSCEQNLNHDAMYWYRQDPGQGLRLIYYSQIVNDFQKGDIAEGYSVSREKKESFPLTVTSAQKNPTAFYLCASRPQGGVEKLFFGSGTQLSVL.